This is a list of T cell receptor beta chains from one sample in a study of CD8 T cells in Susac syndrome. TCRdb processed the immunoSEQ multiplex PCR reads anew with MiXCR; each CDR3 protein has one entry. Here the sample spans 210,000 or so distinct CDR3 sequences, about 95% being singletons. The sample was CD4+ T cells from PBMCs. Receptors were obtained from a human donor with Susac syndrome. Both conserved end residues are part of each CDR3. The D gene is left open where the match is weak. The size entry is marked missing in some rows and otherwise reads once, few, many or a size class.

V: TRBV2
D: TRBD1
size: -
J: TRBJ1-5
length: 15
DNA: TGTGCCAGCAGTGAAAAGTCAGGGGGCGATCAGCCCCAGCATTTT
CDR3: CASSEKSGGDQPQHF

V: TRBV18
D: -
size: -
J: TRBJ1-2
length: 14
DNA: TGTGCCAGCTCACGGGCGCCGGAAGACTATGGCTACACCTTC
CDR3: CASSRAPEDYGYTF

V: TRBV19
D: -
size: -
J: TRBJ1-2
length: 15
DNA: TGTGCCAGTAGCCCTCACGGACCCACGGGAGATGGCTACACCTTC
CDR3: CASSPHGPTGDGYTF

V: TRBV9
D: TRBD1
size: -
J: TRBJ2-1
length: 13
DNA: TGTGCCAGCAGCGTAACAGGGGGAGATGAGCAGTTCTTC
CDR3: CASSVTGGDEQFF

V: TRBV6-5
D: -
size: -
J: TRBJ1-2
length: 13
DNA: TGTGCCAGCATATCAGCGGGAGTTGATGGCTACACCTTC
CDR3: CASISAGVDGYTF

V: TRBV4-1
D: TRBD2
size: -
J: TRBJ2-3
length: 16
DNA: TGCGCCAGCAGCCAGGATCCCGGGGGGATCGTCCCTACGCAGTATTTT
CDR3: CASSQDPGGIVPTQYF

V: TRBV11-1
D: -
size: -
J: TRBJ2-7
length: 14
DNA: TGTGCCAGCAGAGCGTCGGCAGAATGGGGCGAGCAGTACTTC
CDR3: CASRASAEWGEQYF

V: TRBV28
D: -
size: -
J: TRBJ1-5
length: 12
DNA: TGTGCCAGCAGTTTAGTCGGTCAGCCCCAGCATTTT
CDR3: CASSLVGQPQHF

V: TRBV5-1
D: -
size: -
J: TRBJ2-1
length: 15
DNA: TGCGCCAGCAGCCCGACATCGATCTCCTACAATGAGCAGTTCTTC
CDR3: CASSPTSISYNEQFF

V: TRBV30
D: -
size: -
J: TRBJ1-3
length: 13
DNA: TGTGCCTGCGCTACAGGGTTCGGAAACACCATATATTTT
CDR3: CACATGFGNTIYF

V: TRBV5-1
D: TRBD1
size: -
J: TRBJ1-2
length: 17
DNA: TGCGCCAGCAGCCCCCAGTCGAACAGGGGCCAGATTGGGGGCTACACCTTC
CDR3: CASSPQSNRGQIGGYTF

V: TRBV30
D: -
size: -
J: TRBJ1-6
length: 15
DNA: TGTGCCTGGGACTCTTCCTCGGCCTATAATTCACCCCTCCACTTT
CDR3: CAWDSSSAYNSPLHF

V: TRBV6-1
D: TRBD1
size: -
J: TRBJ2-1
length: 19
DNA: TGTGCCAGCAGGAAAGACTCCCCCGGGACAGGTATATCCTACAATGAGCAGTTCTTC
CDR3: CASRKDSPGTGISYNEQFF

V: TRBV6-2/TRBV6-3
D: -
size: -
J: TRBJ1-2
length: 13
DNA: TGTGCCAGCAGTTACTCCTGGAACTATGGCTACACCTTC
CDR3: CASSYSWNYGYTF

V: TRBV29-1
D: TRBD1
size: -
J: TRBJ2-5
length: 14
DNA: TGCAGCGTCGGACCCAGGGGGTCGGTAGAGACCCAGTACTTC
CDR3: CSVGPRGSVETQYF

V: TRBV19
D: -
size: -
J: TRBJ1-5
length: 13
DNA: TGTGCCAGTATCGGACAGAGAAATCAGCCCCAGCATTTT
CDR3: CASIGQRNQPQHF

V: TRBV5-1
D: -
size: -
J: TRBJ2-7
length: 16
DNA: TGCGCCAGCATGCCGGGGGCGGGGGCCGGAGCCTACGAGCAGTACTTC
CDR3: CASMPGAGAGAYEQYF

V: TRBV5-1
D: -
size: -
J: TRBJ1-1
length: 15
DNA: TGCGCCAGCAGCTTGGCTTCAGGATCTAACACTGAAGCTTTCTTT
CDR3: CASSLASGSNTEAFF

V: TRBV29-1
D: -
size: -
J: TRBJ1-1
length: 14
DNA: TGCAGCGTTTGGGAGAGAGGACCGAACACTGAAGCTTTCTTT
CDR3: CSVWERGPNTEAFF

V: TRBV6-1
D: -
size: -
J: TRBJ1-6
length: 15
DNA: TGTGCCAGCAGTGAAAGGGTGCCCTATAATTCACCCCTCCACTTT
CDR3: CASSERVPYNSPLHF

V: TRBV7-2
D: -
size: -
J: TRBJ2-1
length: 15
DNA: TGTGCCAGCAGCTTACTAGGGGATTCCGGGAATGAGCAGTTCTTC
CDR3: CASSLLGDSGNEQFF

V: TRBV12-3/TRBV12-4
D: -
size: few
J: TRBJ2-7
length: 11
DNA: TGTGCCAGCAGTTTTGCCCACGAGCAGTACTTC
CDR3: CASSFAHEQYF

V: TRBV7-2
D: -
size: -
J: TRBJ2-7
length: 15
DNA: TGTGCCAGCAGCACTTCCCGGACACTGACTTACGAGCAGTACTTC
CDR3: CASSTSRTLTYEQYF

V: TRBV7-3
D: -
size: -
J: TRBJ2-2
length: 14
DNA: TGTGCCAGCAGCTTATCTAATTTGTCGGGGGAGCTGTTTTTT
CDR3: CASSLSNLSGELFF

V: TRBV7-9
D: -
size: -
J: TRBJ2-4
length: 14
DNA: TGTGCCAGCAGCCCCCTGCGGAGGGAAAACATTCAGTACTTC
CDR3: CASSPLRRENIQYF

V: TRBV6-2/TRBV6-3
D: -
size: -
J: TRBJ2-1
length: 14
DNA: TGTGCCAGCGCCCCGTTCCAGGGTCCCGATGAGCAGTTCTTC
CDR3: CASAPFQGPDEQFF

V: TRBV30
D: -
size: once
J: TRBJ1-5
length: 16
DNA: TGTGCCTGGAGTGTCCCGGCGGGGTTCGGCCGGCAGCCCCAGCATTTT
CDR3: CAWSVPAGFGRQPQHF

V: TRBV14
D: -
size: -
J: TRBJ2-2
length: 13
DNA: TGTGCCAGCAGTCAAAGAACCACCGGGGAGCTGTTTTTT
CDR3: CASSQRTTGELFF

V: TRBV7-3
D: -
size: -
J: TRBJ1-1
length: 18
DNA: TGTGCCAGCAGCTTAAAGCCCCCGGGCCAACAACCGGGCACTGAAGCTTTCTTT
CDR3: CASSLKPPGQQPGTEAFF

V: TRBV4-3
D: -
size: -
J: TRBJ2-7
length: 15
DNA: TGCGCCAGCAGCCAAAGCCCAGGGAGCACCTACGAGCAGTACTTC
CDR3: CASSQSPGSTYEQYF

V: TRBV27
D: -
size: -
J: TRBJ1-3
length: 14
DNA: TGTGCCAGCAGTTTACATTTCTCTGGAAACACCATATATTTT
CDR3: CASSLHFSGNTIYF

V: TRBV4-3
D: TRBD2
size: once
J: TRBJ2-3
length: 16
DNA: TGCGCCAGCAGCCTCGGGACTACCCGAACCGGGGATACGCAGTATTTT
CDR3: CASSLGTTRTGDTQYF

V: TRBV7-2
D: -
size: -
J: TRBJ2-7
length: 16
DNA: TGTGCCAGCAGCTTAGCGATACTTGGTGGAGCCTACGAGCAGTACTTC
CDR3: CASSLAILGGAYEQYF

V: TRBV12-3/TRBV12-4
D: -
size: -
J: TRBJ1-1
length: 17
DNA: TGTGCCAGCAGTTTAGGATCTTTGGGAGGGAGGGGGACTGAAGCTTTCTTT
CDR3: CASSLGSLGGRGTEAFF

V: TRBV10-2
D: -
size: -
J: TRBJ2-2
length: 15
DNA: TGCGCCAGCAGTGTTACGACTGGAAGCACCGGGGAGCTGTTTTTT
CDR3: CASSVTTGSTGELFF

V: TRBV11-2
D: -
size: -
J: TRBJ2-4
length: 13
DNA: TGTGCCAGCAGCTTAGGAGGGGATGTCGGTCAGTACTTC
CDR3: CASSLGGDVGQYF

V: TRBV12-3/TRBV12-4
D: TRBD2
size: once
J: TRBJ2-1
length: 16
DNA: TGTGCCAGCAGGCCCCCGGGACTAGCGGGGAAAAATGAGCAGTTCTTC
CDR3: CASRPPGLAGKNEQFF

V: TRBV12-3/TRBV12-4
D: -
size: -
J: TRBJ2-6
length: 16
DNA: TGTGCCACCCCGGAGGGGAGTCGCTCTGGGGCCAACGTCCTGACTTTC
CDR3: CATPEGSRSGANVLTF

V: TRBV5-1
D: -
size: -
J: TRBJ2-7
length: 14
DNA: TGCGCCAGCAGCCCCACGATAAGCTCCTACGAGCAGTACTTC
CDR3: CASSPTISSYEQYF

V: TRBV20-1
D: -
size: once
J: TRBJ1-1
length: 12
DNA: TGCAGTGCTAGAGAGGGGGTAACTGAAGCTTTCTTT
CDR3: CSAREGVTEAFF

V: TRBV30
D: -
size: -
J: TRBJ2-7
length: 12
DNA: TGTGCCTGGAGCCGACCACAAGCCGAGCAGTACTTC
CDR3: CAWSRPQAEQYF

V: TRBV15
D: -
size: once
J: TRBJ1-2
length: 13
DNA: TGTGCCACCAGCAGAGATTCCCTTGATGGCTACACCTTC
CDR3: CATSRDSLDGYTF

V: TRBV30
D: -
size: -
J: TRBJ1-4
length: 14
DNA: TGTGCCTGGGAGGCAGGGATCTGGAATGAAAAACTGTTTTTT
CDR3: CAWEAGIWNEKLFF

V: TRBV20-1
D: -
size: -
J: TRBJ1-5
length: 15
DNA: TGCAGTGCCATGACCCCGCAGGGGAACAATCAGCCCCAGCATTTT
CDR3: CSAMTPQGNNQPQHF

V: TRBV6-4
D: -
size: -
J: TRBJ2-2
length: 16
DNA: TGTGCCAGCAGAGGAGAGGGACTTTCGAACACCGGGGAGCTGTTTTTT
CDR3: CASRGEGLSNTGELFF

V: TRBV28
D: TRBD2
size: -
J: TRBJ2-1
length: 13
DNA: TGTGCCAGCAGCCGATCTAGCGGGTTGCAGCAGTTCTTC
CDR3: CASSRSSGLQQFF

V: TRBV15
D: -
size: -
J: TRBJ2-3
length: 14
DNA: TGTGCCACCAGCAGAGATAAGGCGACAGATACGCAGTATTTT
CDR3: CATSRDKATDTQYF

V: TRBV20-1
D: TRBD1
size: -
J: TRBJ1-1
length: 14
DNA: TGCAGTGCTAGAAGGGACAGGGAAGGGGGTGAAGCTTTCTTT
CDR3: CSARRDREGGEAFF

V: TRBV3-1
D: -
size: -
J: TRBJ2-3
length: 13
DNA: TGTGCCAGCAGCCAAGGGGGCACAGATACGCAGTATTTT
CDR3: CASSQGGTDTQYF

V: TRBV12-3/TRBV12-4
D: -
size: once
J: TRBJ2-7
length: 12
DNA: TGTGCCAGCAGTTTAAGTATATCCGAGCAGTACTTC
CDR3: CASSLSISEQYF

V: TRBV20-1
D: -
size: -
J: TRBJ2-5
length: 12
DNA: TGCAGTGCTAGATTAGGGTACGGGACCCAGTACTTC
CDR3: CSARLGYGTQYF

V: TRBV30
D: TRBD1
size: -
J: TRBJ1-1
length: 13
DNA: TGTGCCTGGAGGAAGGGGGCCGACACTGAAGCTTTCTTT
CDR3: CAWRKGADTEAFF

V: TRBV6-5
D: TRBD1
size: -
J: TRBJ1-5
length: 14
DNA: TGTGCCAGCAGTTACTCGACAGGGCATAAGCCCCAGCATTTT
CDR3: CASSYSTGHKPQHF

V: TRBV4-3
D: -
size: -
J: TRBJ1-4
length: 14
DNA: TGCGCCAGCAGCCTCGGGGGGGCGCAGGAAAAACTGTTTTTT
CDR3: CASSLGGAQEKLFF

V: TRBV30
D: -
size: -
J: TRBJ2-6
length: 19
DNA: TGTGCCTGGAGCGGATACGCCGGGACGGTCGGACCTGGGGCCAACGTCCTGACTTTC
CDR3: CAWSGYAGTVGPGANVLTF